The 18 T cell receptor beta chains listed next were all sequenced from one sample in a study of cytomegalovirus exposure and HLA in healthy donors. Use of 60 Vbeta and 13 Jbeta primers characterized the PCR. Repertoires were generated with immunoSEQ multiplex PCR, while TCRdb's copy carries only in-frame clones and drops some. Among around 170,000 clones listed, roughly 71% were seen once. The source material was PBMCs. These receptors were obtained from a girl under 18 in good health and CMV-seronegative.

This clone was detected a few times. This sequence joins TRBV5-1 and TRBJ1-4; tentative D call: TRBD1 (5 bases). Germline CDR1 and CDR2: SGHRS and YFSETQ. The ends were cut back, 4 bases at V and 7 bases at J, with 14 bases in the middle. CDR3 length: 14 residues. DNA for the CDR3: TGCGCCAGCAGCCCGGGAGTTGGGGGTGAAAAACTGTTTTTT. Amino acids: CASSPGVGGEKLFF. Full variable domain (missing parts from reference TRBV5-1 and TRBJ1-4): KAGVTQTPRYLIKTRGQQVTLSCSPISGHRSVSWYQQTPGQGLQFLFEYFSETQRNKGNFPGRFSGRQFSNSRSEMNVSTLELGDSALYLCASSPGVGGEKLFFGSGTQLSVL.

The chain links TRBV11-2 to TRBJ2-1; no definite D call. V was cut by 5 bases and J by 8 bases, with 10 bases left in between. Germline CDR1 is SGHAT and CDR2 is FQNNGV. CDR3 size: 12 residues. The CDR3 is CASSLYSDEQFF. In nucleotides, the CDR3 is TGTGCCAGCAGCCTCTACTCCGATGAGCAGTTCTTC.

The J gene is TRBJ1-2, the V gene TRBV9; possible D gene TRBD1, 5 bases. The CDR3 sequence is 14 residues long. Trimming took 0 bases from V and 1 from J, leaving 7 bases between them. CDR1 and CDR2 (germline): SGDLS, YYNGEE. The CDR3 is CASSVGRGNYGYTF. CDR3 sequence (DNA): TGTGCCAGCAGCGTAGGTAGGGGTAACTATGGCTACACCTTC. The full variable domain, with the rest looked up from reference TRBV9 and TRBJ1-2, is DSGVTQTPKHLITATGQRVTLRCSPRSGDLSVYWYQQSLDQGLQFLIQYYNGEERAKGNILERFSAQQFPDLHSELNLSSLELGDSALYFCASSVGRGNYGYTFGSGTRLTVV.

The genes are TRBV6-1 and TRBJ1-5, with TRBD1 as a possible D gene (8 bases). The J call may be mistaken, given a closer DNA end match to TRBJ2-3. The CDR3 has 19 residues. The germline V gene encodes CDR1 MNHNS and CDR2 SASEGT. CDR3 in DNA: TGTGCCAGCAGTGCTCCCTTCGGGAGGACAGGGAGAGTCAATCAGCCCCAGTATTTT. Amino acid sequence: CASSAPFGRTGRVNQPQYF.

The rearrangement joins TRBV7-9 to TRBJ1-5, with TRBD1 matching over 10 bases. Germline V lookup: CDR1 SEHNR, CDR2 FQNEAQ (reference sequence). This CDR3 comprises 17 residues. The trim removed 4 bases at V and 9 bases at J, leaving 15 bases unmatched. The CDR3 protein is CASSSTGTGAGDGPQHF. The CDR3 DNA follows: TGTGCCAGCAGCTCGACCGGGACAGGGGCAGGGGATGGGCCCCAGCATTTT.

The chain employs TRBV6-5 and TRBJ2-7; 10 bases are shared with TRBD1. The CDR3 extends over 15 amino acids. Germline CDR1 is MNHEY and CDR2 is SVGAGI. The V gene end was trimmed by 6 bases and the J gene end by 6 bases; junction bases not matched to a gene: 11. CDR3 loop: CASSPKTGTGAEQYF. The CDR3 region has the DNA TGTGCCAGCAGCCCTAAGACCGGGACAGGGGCCGAGCAGTACTTC.

The CDR3 nucleotides are TGTGCCAGCAGTTACTCGAAGGTTCGGGACTCGCCCCTCCACTTT. It encodes CASSYSKVRDSPLHF. This sequence joins TRBV6-5 and TRBJ1-6; D is perhaps TRBD1 (5 bases). The ends were cut back, 0 bases at V and 13 bases at J, with 16 bases in the middle. Germline loops: CDR1 MNHEY, CDR2 SVGAGI. The CDR3 has 15 amino acids.

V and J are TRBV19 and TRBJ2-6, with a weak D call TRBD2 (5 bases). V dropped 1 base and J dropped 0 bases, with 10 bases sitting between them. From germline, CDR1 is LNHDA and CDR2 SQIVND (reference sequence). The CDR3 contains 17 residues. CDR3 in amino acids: CASSIARRFSGANVLTF. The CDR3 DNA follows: TGTGCCAGTAGTATAGCCCGGAGGTTCTCTGGGGCCAACGTCCTGACTTTC.

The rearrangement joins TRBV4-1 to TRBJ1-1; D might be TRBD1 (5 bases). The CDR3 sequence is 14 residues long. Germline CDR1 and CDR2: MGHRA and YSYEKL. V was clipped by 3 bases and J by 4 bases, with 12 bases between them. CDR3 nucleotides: TGCGCCAGCAGCCAGAAGTTGGGGGGCACTGAAGCTTTCTTT. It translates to CASSQKLGGTEAFF.

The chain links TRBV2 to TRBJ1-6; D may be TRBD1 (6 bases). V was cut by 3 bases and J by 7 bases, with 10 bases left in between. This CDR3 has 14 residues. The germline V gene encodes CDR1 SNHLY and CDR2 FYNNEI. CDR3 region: CASSEGRGNSPLHF. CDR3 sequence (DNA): TGTGCCAGCAGTGAGGGGAGGGGGAATTCACCCCTCCACTTT.

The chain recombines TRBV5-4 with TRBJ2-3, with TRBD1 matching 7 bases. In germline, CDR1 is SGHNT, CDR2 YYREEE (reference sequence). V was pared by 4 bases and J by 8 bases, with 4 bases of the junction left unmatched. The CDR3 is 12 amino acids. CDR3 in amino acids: CASSPGQATQYF. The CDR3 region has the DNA TGTGCCAGCAGCCCCGGACAGGCTACGCAGTATTTT.

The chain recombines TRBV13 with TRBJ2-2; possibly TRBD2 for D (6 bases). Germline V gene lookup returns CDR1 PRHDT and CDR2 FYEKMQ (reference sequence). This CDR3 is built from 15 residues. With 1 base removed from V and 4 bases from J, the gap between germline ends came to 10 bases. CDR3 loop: CASSLEGLLTGELFF. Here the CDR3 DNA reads TGTGCCAGCAGCTTAGAAGGACTACTCACCGGGGAGCTGTTTTTT. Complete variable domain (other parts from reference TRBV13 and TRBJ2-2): AAGVIQSPRHLIKEKRETATLKCYPIPRHDTVYWYQQGPGQDPQFLISFYEKMQSDKGSIPDRFSAQQFSDYHSELNMSSLELGDSALYFCASSLEGLLTGELFFGEGSRLTVL.

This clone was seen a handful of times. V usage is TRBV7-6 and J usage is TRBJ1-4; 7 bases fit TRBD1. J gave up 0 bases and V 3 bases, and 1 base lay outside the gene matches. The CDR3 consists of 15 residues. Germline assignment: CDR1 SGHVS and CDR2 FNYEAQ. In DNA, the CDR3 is TGTGCCAGCAGCTTGGGACAGCCAACTAATGAAAAACTGTTTTTT. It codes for CASSLGQPTNEKLFF.

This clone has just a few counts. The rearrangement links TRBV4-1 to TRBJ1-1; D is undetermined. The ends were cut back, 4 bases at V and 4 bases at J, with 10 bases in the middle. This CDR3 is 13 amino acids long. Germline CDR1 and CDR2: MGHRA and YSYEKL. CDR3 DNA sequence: TGCGCCAGCAGCCCCCTCCGGAGCACTGAAGCTTTCTTT. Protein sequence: CASSPLRSTEAFF.

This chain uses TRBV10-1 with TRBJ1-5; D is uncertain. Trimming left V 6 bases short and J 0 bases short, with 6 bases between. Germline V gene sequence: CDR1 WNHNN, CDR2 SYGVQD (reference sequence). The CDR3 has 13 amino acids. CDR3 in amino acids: CASSVGSNQPQHF. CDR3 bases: TGCGCCAGCAGCGTCGGTAGCAATCAGCCCCAGCATTTT.

The CDR3 region has the DNA TGTGCCAGCAAAACCCCAGGGACACCCCTCCACTTT. Translation gives CASKTPGTPLHF. The chain links TRBV28 to TRBJ1-6; D is perhaps TRBD1 (5 bases). The CDR3 loop spans 12 amino acids. V was trimmed by 7 bases and J by 11 bases, leaving 12 bases between them. Per germline, CDR1 MDHEN and CDR2 SYDVKM. Complete variable domain (other parts from reference TRBV28 and TRBJ1-6): DVKVTQSSRYLVKRTGEKVFLECVQDMDHENMFWYRQDPGLGLRLIYFSYDVKMKEKGDIPEGYSVSREKKERFSLILESASTNQTSMYLCASKTPGTPLHFGNGTRLTVT.

CDR3 DNA sequence: TGTGCCTGGAGTGAAGTCGACAGGGGACGGCCTGAAGCTTTCTTT. Protein product: CAWSEVDRGRPEAFF. The chain carries TRBV30 and TRBJ1-1; 8 positions agree with TRBD1. Germline CDR1 and CDR2: GTSNPN and SVGIG (reference sequence). The V segment lost 1 base and the J segment 6 bases; nucleotides outside the gene matches: 10. This CDR3 is built from 15 residues. Full variable domain (rest looked up from reference TRBV30 and TRBJ1-1): SQTIHQWPATLVQPVGSPLSLECTVEGTSNPNLYWYRQAAGRGLQLLFYSVGIGQISSEVPQNLSASRPQDRQFILSSKKLLLSDSGFYLCAWSEVDRGRPEAFFGQGTRLTVV.

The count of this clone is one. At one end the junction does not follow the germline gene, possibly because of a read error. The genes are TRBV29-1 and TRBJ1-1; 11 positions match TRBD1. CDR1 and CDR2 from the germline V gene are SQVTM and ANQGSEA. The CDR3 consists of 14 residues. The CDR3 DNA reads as TGCAGCGTCGAAGGGACAGGGGGAGATACTGAAGCTTTCTTT. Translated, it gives CSVEGTGGDTEAFF. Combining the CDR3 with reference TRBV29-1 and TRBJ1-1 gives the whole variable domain SAVISQKPSRDICQRGTSLTIQCQVDSQVTMMFWYRQQPGQSLTLIATANQGSEATYESGFVIDKFPISRPNLTFSTLTVSNMSPEDSSIYLCSVEGTGGDTEAFFGQGTRLTVV.